Here is one T cell receptor (beta chain) with its context. What antigen it recognizes has not been identified. The DNA is left out, because the CDR3 cannot be placed on it with certainty; the CDR3 is given as TCRdb lists it. A patient counted as having stable Graves' hyperthyroidism if no progression to ophthalmopathy occurred over 18 months of follow-up. The hyperthyroidism patients were between 18 and 65 years old and newly diagnosed, with a disease duration of less than 2 months. The study excluded patients with uncontrolled infections, other autoimmune diseases, pregnancy or lactation. Diagnoses were established on the basis of clinical symptoms, serum thyroxine and TRAb, thyroid ultrasound, and orbital computed tomography. Total RNA was extracted using Trizol reagent, and RNA quality was assessed on an Agilent 2100 Bioanalyzer. This sample is part of a study of T cells in Graves' hyperthyroidism and ophthalmopathy (dated by TCRdb to about 2019). With respect to the entire study: A discovery cohort of about 95 patients, 43 with Graves' ophthalmopathy and fewer than 65 with stable Graves' hyperthyroidism, was used to find distinguishing TCR V-J signatures. For training and testing, the 95 to 100 patients in the discovery cohort were randomly divided in a 7:3 ratio. Prospective prediction of ophthalmopathy was tested in an independent validation cohort of fewer than 20 hyperthyroidism patients and 15 to 17 patients who later progressed to ophthalmopathy. The paper describes TCR Vbeta CDR3 sequencing of roughly 130 peripheral blood samples, made up of fewer than 50 ophthalmopathy patients, roughly 75 hyperthyroidism patients and 17 progressor patients. Following sampling, methimazole starting at 30 mg daily was given to hyperthyroidism patients, and high-dose intravenous methylprednisolone was given to ophthalmopathy patients. In addition, the study compared T-cell repertoires in thyroid tissue and in blood from roughly six Graves' hyperthyroidism patients. What the authors observed across the whole study: In validation, the model predicted progression to ophthalmopathy a median of 6.5 months before onset, with approximately 68% sensitivity and roughly 73% specificity. A model built on a 13 V-J signature distinguished ophthalmopathy from stable hyperthyroidism, reaching over 85% sensitivity and around 81% specificity in cross-validation and 80%/75% in testing. Most expanded thyroid clonotypes (frequency above 0.001) were also detected in blood, a finding suggesting that blood repertoires may reflect thyroid immune responses. Sample size was not statistically predetermined, and investigators were not blinded to group allocation.

The TCR beta CDR3 regions were amplified from the RNA transcripts. The TCR CDR3 was subjected to a first round of RT-PCR using the HTBI primer set and the Qiagen OneStep RT-PCR kit. The libraries were constructed in a second round of multiplex PCR and then size-selected and purified. Sequencing of the libraries was done on an Illumina HiSeq2000 using paired-end 100 bp reads. The published analysis was carried out like this. Raw data were processed with SOAPnuke, discarding reads with adapters, uncalled bases, mean Phred below 15, or no exact constant-primer or identifier match. High-quality paired reads were merged with COPE v1.2.5, and unique nucleotide sequences were defined as clonotypes. MiTCR v1.1 was used to align the clonotypes against IMGT TRBV, TRBD and TRBJ reference segments. Analysis was restricted to V-J combinations with a frequency above 0.0001, which covered roughly 99% of repertoires. The TCS score was defined as the ratio of F50 (clonal expansion) to E x V (chaos), calculated using BLOSUM62-based TCRdist between CDR3 peptides within each V-J. Welch's t-statistics and random forest reduced roughly 500 V-J features to 13, which were used in a naive Bayes classifier (R e1071). The Morisita-Horn index was used to measure how similar the thyroid and blood repertoires were. Clones were called with MiXCR by TCRdb after fastp trimmed the public reads at Q25, and only in-frame beta chains were retained. Here each entry gathers all rows of one CDR3 protein and keeps the most common genes and DNA. These V and J calls are TCRdb output, not the study's own analysis. This sample has roughly 45,000 distinct CDR3 sequences in its table, and 49% of those were observed once. The ten largest clonotypes hold under 35% of the sample.

The source material was peripheral blood or thyroid tissue (not recorded which). This clonotype originated in a woman aged 45-65 years with Graves' hyperthyroidism.

The CDR3 region has the sequence CAICSASGQMNTEAFF. The receptor chain draws on TRBV10-3 and TRBJ1-1; TRBD1 was called by the table and not checked on the DNA. Counted from cysteine to phenylalanine, this CDR3 has 16 amino acids. The germline V gene specifies ENHRY as CDR1 and SYGVKD as CDR2.